This entry describes one T cell receptor beta chain. Its recognized antigen is unknown. No per-base quality is available; no much larger clone lies one base away. The sample comes from a study of post-analysis software for immune sequencing data (dated by TCRdb to about 2015). With regard to the full study: Disease courses on record covered relapsing-remitting, secondary progressive and progressive-relapsing multiple sclerosis, though some patients had no subtype annotation. Patient repertoires were compared against roughly 12 previously published healthy control repertoires from donors aged roughly 6 to 26 years. A subset of samples was prepared in parallel using single-end sample barcoding, then pooled and co-amplified after Illumina adapter ligation.

To demonstrate the VDJtools post-analysis software, TCR beta repertoires were profiled from the peripheral blood of more than 10 young patients with multiple sclerosis. The multiple sclerosis patients were children and adolescents between about 6 and 16 years of age. Taken from the germline V gene, the CDR1 and CDR2 loops are SQVTM and ANQGSEA. From cysteine to phenylalanine, the CDR3 is 12 amino acids long. The DNA shown is the 36-base CDR3, in frame from base 1. V loses 3 bases of germline sequence and J loses 9 bases, and the interval between the two ends is 12 bases. The library was obtained by PCR. The sequencing machine was an Illumina HiSeq 2500. Unique molecular identifiers were incorporated into TCR beta cDNA libraries to reduce PCR and sequencing biases. Roughly 0.5 million cDNA molecules were obtained per 1 to 10 million input T cells, so each molecule approximated one T cell. The same protocol used for the earlier healthy control dataset was applied to prepare and sequence the patient libraries. Samples belonging to the same batch were prepared together, multiplexed and sequenced on a shared HiSeq lane. Per the authors' processing: Raw barcoded reads were processed with MIGEC, discarding single-read molecular identifier groups before consensus assembly and CDR3 extraction. Clonotype tables were post-analysed with VDJtools, normalizing diversity by down-sampling all datasets to the smallest sample size. Repertoire overlap clustering matched CDR3 amino acid but not nucleotide sequences to correct batch-related cross-sample contamination. TCRdb took the public reads, trimmed them with fastp at Q25, ran MiXCR for clone calling and kept in-frame beta chains. Rows matching on CDR3 protein sequence are summarized as one entry with the most common DNA and genes. TCRdb's processing, not the study's, gives the V and J calls here. The sample table holds roughly 400,000 distinct CDR3 sequences, of which about 39% were seen once. About 8% of the sample is held by the ten biggest clonotypes.

The research as a whole found: The control group was slightly older than the multiple sclerosis patient group. Direct clustering with F measure showed strong co-clustering of samples prepared in the same batch, prompting a batch-effect correction. A few TRBV segments, including TRBV5-6, TRBV5-1 and TRBV20-1, were significantly more frequent in patients than controls. Multiple sclerosis patients had significantly lower normalized Chao1 diversity than controls, a result that suggests substantial peripheral T-cell clonal expansion.

Here the chain combines TRBV29-1 and TRBJ2-1; TRBD1 is a possible D gene, resting on 5 matching bases. Material for sequencing was blood. The source of this sequence is a girl aged 2 to 10 with multiple sclerosis. The nucleotide sequence is given as TGCAGCGTTGATGGTTCTAGGGGTGAGCAGTTCTTC. This gives the protein CSVDGSRGEQFF.